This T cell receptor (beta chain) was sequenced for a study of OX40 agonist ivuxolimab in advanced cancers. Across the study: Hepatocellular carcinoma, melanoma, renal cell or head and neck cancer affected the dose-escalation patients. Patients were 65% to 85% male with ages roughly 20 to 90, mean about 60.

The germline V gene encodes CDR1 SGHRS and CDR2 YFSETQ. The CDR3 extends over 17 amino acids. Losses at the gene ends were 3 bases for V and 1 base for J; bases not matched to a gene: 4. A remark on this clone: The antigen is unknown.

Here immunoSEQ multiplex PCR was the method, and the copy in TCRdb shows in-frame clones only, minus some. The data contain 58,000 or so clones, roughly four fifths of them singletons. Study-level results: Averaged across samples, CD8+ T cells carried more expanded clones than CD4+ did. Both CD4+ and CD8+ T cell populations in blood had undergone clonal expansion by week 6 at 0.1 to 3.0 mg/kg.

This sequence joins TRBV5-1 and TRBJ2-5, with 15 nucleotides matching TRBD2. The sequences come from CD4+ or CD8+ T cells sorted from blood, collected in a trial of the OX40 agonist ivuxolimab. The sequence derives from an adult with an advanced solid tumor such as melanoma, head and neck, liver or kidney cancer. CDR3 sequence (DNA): TGCGCCAGCAGCTCCGGGACTAGCGGGAGGATCCAAGAGACCCAGTACTTC. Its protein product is CASSSGTSGRIQETQYF.